This is a list of T cell receptor beta chains from one sample in a study of blood T cell repertoires in COVID-19. Clones were read by immunoSEQ multiplex PCR, and TCRdb kept only the in-frame ones, dropping some. Counted here are 60,000 to 80,000 clones, roughly 85% occurring once; the ten biggest clones make up approximately 25%. Sample: peripheral blood. The receptors derive from a man aged 45 to 65 with acute or convalescent COVID-19. CDR3s include the opening cysteine and the closing phenylalanine or tryptophan. A D gene is named only where the DNA matches it firmly. Expanded clones are given a class, and other clones once, few, many or no size at all.

d_gene	v_gene	j_gene	abundance	CDR3aa	CDR3nt
TRBD1	TRBV5-8	TRBJ2-1	NA	CASSLDRGNEQFF	TGTGCCAGCAGCTTGGACAGGGGAAATGAGCAGTTCTTC
TRBD2	TRBV5-1	TRBJ2-2	NA	CASSRASSGGPGELFF	TGCGCCAGCAGCCGCGCTAGTAGCGGGGGGCCCGGGGAGCTGTTTTTT
TRBD1	TRBV30	TRBJ1-1	NA	CAWSENRGRGEAFF	TGTGCCTGGAGTGAAAACAGGGGGCGCGGGGAGGCTTTCTTT
NA	TRBV30	TRBJ1-5	NA	CAWSVERNQPQHF	TGTGCCTGGAGTGTAGAGAGGAATCAGCCCCAGCATTTT
NA	TRBV5-1	TRBJ1-1	NA	CASSLVLRDDMNTEAFF	TGCGCCAGCAGCTTGGTTCTCAGGGATGATATGAACACTGAAGCTTTCTTT
NA	TRBV7-3	TRBJ2-3	NA	CASSLSSSDTQYF	TGTGCCAGCAGCTTATCTAGCTCAGATACGCAGTATTTT
NA	TRBV15	TRBJ1-1	NA	CATSAGAGEAPEAFF	TGTGCCACCAGCGCGGGGGCAGGAGAGGCCCCTGAAGCTTTCTTT
TRBD1	TRBV19	TRBJ2-1	NA	CASSRDRGDNEQFF	TGTGCCAGTAGCCGGGACAGGGGGGACAATGAGCAGTTCTTC
TRBD1	TRBV2	TRBJ2-7	few	CASRLQGDEQYF	TGTGCCAGCAGGCTTCAGGGGGACGAGCAGTACTTC
TRBD1	TRBV7-2	TRBJ2-5	NA	CASSSTGTAETQYF	TGTGCCAGCAGCTCTACCGGGACAGCAGAGACCCAGTACTTC
NA	TRBV30	TRBJ2-4	NA	CAWSLQGGDIQYF	TGTGCCTGGAGTCTTCAGGGCGGGGACATTCAGTACTTC
TRBD1	TRBV7-2	TRBJ2-1	NA	CASSLAGQEQFF	TGTGCCAGCAGCTTAGCGGGACAGGAGCAGTTCTTC
TRBD1	TRBV28	TRBJ1-2	NA	CASTRAGGVYGYTF	TGTGCCAGCACCCGCGCAGGGGGCGTATATGGCTACACCTTC
NA	TRBV9	TRBJ2-3	NA	CASSVAPRGTDTQYF	TGTGCCAGCAGCGTAGCTCCCAGGGGCACAGATACGCAGTATTTT
TRBD2	TRBV15	TRBJ2-1	few	CATSRDRGEYNEQFF	TGTGCCACCAGCAGAGATCGGGGGGAATACAATGAGCAGTTCTTC
NA	TRBV3-1/TRBV3-2	TRBJ1-1	NA	CASSQDKNTEAFF	TGTGCCAGCAGCCAAGATAAGAACACTGAAGCTTTCTTT
TRBD1	TRBV18	TRBJ1-3	NA	CASSSEQGAGNTIYF	TGTGCCAGCTCATCGGAACAGGGGGCTGGAAACACCATATATTTT
TRBD1	TRBV24-1	TRBJ2-2	NA	CATSRGQGRTGELFF	TGTGCCACCAGCAGGGGACAGGGGAGGACCGGGGAGCTGTTTTTT
NA	TRBV6-1	TRBJ2-1	NA	CASSEVTAGGYNEQFF	TGTGCCAGCAGTGAAGTGACGGCAGGGGGGTACAATGAGCAGTTCTTC
NA	TRBV11-2	TRBJ1-3	NA	CASSFAASGGLSGNTIYF	TGTGCCAGCAGCTTCGCCGCGAGTGGGGGGTTGTCTGGAAACACCATATATTTT
NA	TRBV3-1/TRBV3-2	TRBJ1-3	NA	CASSPGQYSGNTIYF	TGTGCCAGCAGCCCCGGACAGTACTCTGGAAACACCATATATTTT
NA	TRBV14	TRBJ2-1	NA	CASSQMGSGSQFF	TGTGCCAGCAGCCAAATGGGGTCGGGATCGCAGTTCTTC
NA	TRBV21-1	TRBJ2-1	NA	CASSMPGQGLGEQFF	TGTGCCAGCAGCATGCCGGGACAGGGTCTCGGTGAGCAGTTCTTC
TRBD2	TRBV6-6	TRBJ2-7	NA	CASRLAGPTYEQYF	TGTGCCAGCAGACTAGCGGGACCGACCTACGAGCAGTACTTC
NA	TRBV10-3	TRBJ2-2	once	CAISAPLGLGELFF	TGTGCCATCAGTGCCCCCCTGGGCCTCGGGGAGCTGTTTTTT
NA	TRBV27	TRBJ2-3	NA	CASRAGPSVDTQYF	TGTGCCAGCAGGGCTGGGCCCTCGGTTGATACGCAGTATTTT